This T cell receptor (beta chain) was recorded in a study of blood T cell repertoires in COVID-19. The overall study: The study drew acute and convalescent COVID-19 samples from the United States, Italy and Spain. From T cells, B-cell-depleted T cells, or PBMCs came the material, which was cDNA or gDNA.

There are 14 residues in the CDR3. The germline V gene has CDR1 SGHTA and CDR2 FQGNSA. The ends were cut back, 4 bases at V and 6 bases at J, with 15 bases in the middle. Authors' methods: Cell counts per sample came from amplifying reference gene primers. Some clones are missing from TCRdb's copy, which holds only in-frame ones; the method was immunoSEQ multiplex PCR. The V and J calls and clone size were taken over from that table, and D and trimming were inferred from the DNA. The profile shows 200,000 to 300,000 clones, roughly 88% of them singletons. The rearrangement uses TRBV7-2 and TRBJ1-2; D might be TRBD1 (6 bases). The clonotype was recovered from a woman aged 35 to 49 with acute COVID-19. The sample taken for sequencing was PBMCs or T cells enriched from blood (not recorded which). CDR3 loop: CASSSNGGRDGYTF. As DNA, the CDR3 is TGTGCCAGCAGCTCAAACGGGGGGCGAGATGGCTACACCTTC. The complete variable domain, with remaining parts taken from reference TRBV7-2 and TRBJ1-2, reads GAGVSQSPSNKVTEKGKDVELRCDPISGHTALYWYRQSLGQGLEFLIYFQGNSAPDKSGLPSDRFSAERTGGSVSTLTIQRTQQEDSAVYLCASSSNGGRDGYTFGSGTRLTVV.